This T cell receptor (beta chain) appears in the sequencing data of a study of cytomegalovirus exposure and HLA in healthy donors. The CDR3 totals 12 residues. Unmatched junction bases numbered 9, after V lost 7 bases and J lost 8 bases. The germline gives CDR1 SQVTM, CDR2 ANQGSEA. Remarks on this clone: Its antigen is currently unknown.

Study results and caveats: The majority of TCR sequences were rare, yet some public TCRs appeared in many donors. Through in vitro validation, a few CMV-associated chains were shown to be specific for CMV antigens. The study listed under 200 cytomegalovirus-associated TCR beta chains.

Measured with immunoSEQ multiplex PCR; TCRdb has only the in-frame clones, and not every one. Here the sample spans fewer than 250,000 clones, roughly 84% being singletons. Sequencing input: PBMCs. The receptor comes from a young woman in good health and CMV-seropositive. The chain combines TRBV29-1 with TRBJ1-1, with 8 bases fitting TRBD1. This CDR3 reads CSASRTGPEAFF. CDR3 in DNA: TGCAGCGCATCACGGACAGGGCCCGAAGCTTTCTTT.